Sequencing of this TCR beta chain was carried out in a study of Ad26.COV2.S vaccination and SARS-CoV-2 variants (dated by TCRdb to the early 2020s). Context from the whole study: Donors in the vaccine arm were drawn from COV1001, a multicentre, randomized, double-blind, placebo-controlled phase I-IIa trial testing Ad26.COV2.S in healthy adults. TCRbeta repertoire sequencing was used to assess the specificity and breadth of SARS-CoV-2-reactive T cell receptors after Ad26.COV2.S vaccination. Trial participants were randomized into five groups of five: low-dose or high-dose Ad26.COV2.S given once or twice, or placebo on both occasions. Ad26.COV2.S was administered intramuscularly at 5 x 10^10 or 1 x 10^11 viral particles, either as a single shot or as two shots given 56 days apart. Investigators did not know the trial group allocation while performing experiments and assessing outcomes. A total of approximately 30 samples were included in the TCR-sequenced set, comprising roughly 20 Ad26.COV2.S vaccine recipients, 5 placebo recipients and 8 SARS-CoV-2 convalescent individuals. Here is what the overall study found, with its caveats: After vaccination, spike-specific CD8+ and CD4+ T cell responses were reported to show substantial breadth. Higher spike-specific TCR breadth was observed in Ad26.COV2.S recipients than in placebo recipients (P = 0.0014). The authors noted that the TCR breadth and depth analyses may have underestimated total T cell responses. The study was not powered to compare responses between vaccine doses or regimens. Vaccine and placebo recipients had similar non-spike TCR breadth, a finding consistent with the vaccine containing only spike.

The CDR3 covers 15 residues, taking in both the cysteine and the phenylalanine. The entry retains the CDR3 DNA only, 45 bases that are in frame from base 1. The germline V gene (reference sequence) sets CDR1 to SGHNT and CDR2 to YYREEE. V is clipped by 4 bases and J by 5 bases, and the sequence between their germline boundaries is 15 bases long. The treatment or condition label for this specimen denotes: roughly 20 received Ad26.COV2.S at low or high dose, single or two shots; roughly 5 received placebo; per-sample allocation not given. For vaccine and placebo recipients, repertoires were sequenced using samples collected on day 63 after the first injection. Cohort 1b enrolled some 25 adults aged 18-55 years at a single site in Boston, USA, between 29 July and 7 August 2020. Ad26.COV2.S was a replication-incompetent adenovirus type 26 vector that expressed a prefusion-stabilized SARS-CoV-2 spike protein derived from the original Wuhan strain.

TCRbeta CDR3 regions were sequenced with the immunoSEQ Assay. After extraction, genomic DNA underwent amplification by bias-controlled multiplex PCR, followed by high-throughput sequencing. The authors' analysis ran thus. To quantify the absolute abundance of every unique TCRbeta CDR3 region, sequences were collapsed and filtered. T cell fraction was estimated by normalization of TCRbeta template counts to usable DNA, with usable DNA being measured through amplification of reference genes present in all nucleated cells. Repertoire TCRs were annotated as SARS-CoV-2-specific when V gene, CDR3 amino acid sequence and J gene were exactly matched to a known reactive TCR set. The reference SARS-CoV-2 TCR set was obtained from MIRA and was filtered for enrichment in COVID-19-positive ImmuneCODE repertoires, whereby public or cross-reactive TCRs were removed. Using the MIRA antigens, annotated TCRs were further analysed by specific ORF or by position within an ORF. Depth was the summed frequency of annotated unique rearrangements, while breadth was defined as annotated unique rearrangements over total unique productive rearrangements. Two-sided Wilcoxon rank-sum tests were applied when comparing TCR breadth between groups. As stored in TCRdb, this immuneACCESS dataset retains in-frame rearrangements with V and J assigned. A fraction of the clones does not appear; measured against another copy, unresolved V genes explain less than half of the discrepancy, and the remainder lacks a known reason. V, J and clone size are those of that table, while D and trimming were read from the DNA. This sample gives about 350,000 clones in total; about 88% of them show up just once. Together, the top ten hold roughly 3.1% of the sample.

With respect to this clone: Its antigen is currently not known. There are no base qualities to consult, and no much larger clone falls within one base.

The V and J genes are TRBV5-4 and TRBJ2-2; the D gene could be either TRBD1 or TRBD2, each agreeing at 6 bases. This receptor was taken from a person aged 18-60 years who received the Ad26.COV2.S COVID-19 vaccine or a placebo. This specimen was peripheral blood, taken in a trial of Ad26.COV2.S vaccine versus placebo. The DNA sequence follows: TGTGCCAGCAGCCTGGGGGGCAGGAGGACCGGGGAGCTGTTTTTT. Protein translation: CASSLGGRRTGELFF.